In its sample, the clone carrying this TCR beta chain was seen a few times. Its antigen is undetermined. As for treatment: some 20 received Ad26.COV2.S at low or high dose, single or two shots; roughly five received placebo; per-sample allocation not given. The samples were gathered on day 63 after the first injection of vaccine or placebo. The V and J ends lost 1 base and 3 bases respectively, with 4 bases between them. Germline loops: CDR1 LNHNV, CDR2 YYDKDF (reference sequence). There are 12 residues in the CDR3. This entry comes from a study of Ad26.COV2.S vaccination and SARS-CoV-2 variants. Across the study: By the intramuscular route, Ad26.COV2.S was given once, or twice 56 days apart. Study-level findings and limits: Vaccine recipients posted higher spike-specific TCR breadth than their placebo counterparts. The TCR-based breadth and depth measures might underestimate overall T cell responses. Substantial post-vaccination breadth of spike-specific CD8+ and CD4+ T cell responses was reported.

Generated by immunoSEQ multiplex PCR, the TCRdb table keeps only in-frame clones and is missing some. This table holds about 320,000 clones, approximately 86% found once. The receptor comes from a person between 18 and 59 years old who received the Ad26.COV2.S COVID-19 vaccine or a placebo. This chain joins TRBV15 and TRBJ2-7, with unresolved D. The starting material was peripheral blood, obtained in a trial of Ad26.COV2.S vaccine versus placebo. This chain's CDR3 is CATSRGYYEQYF. CDR3 sequence (DNA): TGTGCCACCAGCAGAGGTTACTACGAGCAGTACTTC.